This TCR beta chain was profiled in a study of blood T cell repertoires in COVID-19 (dated by TCRdb to 2020 to 2022). Regarding the complete study: Samples covering the acute and convalescent phases of COVID-19 were provided by collaborators in the United States, Italy and Spain. The prospective study material was composed of cDNA or gDNA derived from T cells, B-cell-depleted T cells, or PBMCs. Subjects who had been exposed to COVID-19, were actively infected with it, or had recovered from it provided the deeply sampled blood TCRbeta repertoires that made up the dataset. The repertoires were released in a freely available public database intended as a resource for research on the immune response to SARS-CoV-2. The samples were drawn from the first 160 participants of the ongoing ImmuneRACE study and from over a thousand subjects provided by 6 global collaborators. The sample metadata nearly always contained a de-identified subject ID, COVID-19 status, age in years and sex. HLA class I and class II types, where available, came from metadata supplied by the sample provider rather than from assay-based typing. What the authors observed across the whole study: How much clinical and demographic metadata was included differed by source and by participant, and the metadata was provided uncurated.

TCRbeta CDR3 regions were amplified from genomic DNA using the immunoSEQ Assay, a bias-controlled multiplex PCR. As for the authors' bioinformatics: The number of nucleated cells in each sample was estimated from the amplification of reference gene primers within the assay. Sequence reads were collapsed and filtered to measure the absolute abundance of every unique TCRbeta CDR3 rearrangement. For each sample, productive Simpson clonality was calculated by taking the square root of Simpson's diversity index across productive rearrangements. TCRdb took this table from immuneACCESS and kept in-frame rearrangements with V and J called. Such tables lack part of the clones; where checked against another copy, unresolved V genes explain under half of the gap, and the rest is unexplained. V, J and clone size are taken as reported in that table, and D and trimming were inferred from the DNA itself. This sample comprises around 200,000 clones, approximately 87% of them detected only once. Less than 25% of the sample is taken by the ten largest.

Whole blood was collected in K2EDTA tubes by collaborating institutions according to the institutions' own protocols. Collaborator samples were shipped for TCRbeta analysis as frozen whole blood, isolated PBMCs, or DNA extracted from either sample type. To note about this clone: Its antigen specificity is not known. Within one base of it there is no much larger clone, and no base qualities were kept.

Compared with germline, V lacks 5 bases and J lacks 8 bases; bases without a gene match: 9. The germline V gene (reference sequence) provides CDR1 MNHNY and CDR2 SVGAGI. The CDR3 runs 14 amino acids, cysteine and phenylalanine included. Only the CDR3 portion is preserved as DNA: 42 bases, with reading frame beginning at the first base. The sequence is built from TRBV6-6 and TRBJ2-1, with 7 middle bases fitting TRBD2. The specimen was peripheral blood. This TCR was sampled from a man between 65 and 79 years old with active or convalescent COVID-19. The DNA sequence follows: TGTGCCAGCAGTAGGGAGGGGTGGAAGGATGAGCAGTTCTTC. Translated, it reads CASSREGWKDEQFF.